This T cell receptor (beta chain) appears in the sequencing data of a study of identical twins. One entry per CDR3 protein, called by TCRdb with MiXCR from the 5' RACE reads. The data contain 500,000 or so distinct CDR3 sequences, 14% of them singletons. Whole-study findings and limits: High-abundance cord blood beta clonotypes had fewer insertions; memory repertoires showed none.

On this clonotype: The antigen remains undetermined.

From germline, CDR1 is LNHDA and CDR2 SQIVND (reference sequence). V was trimmed by 10 bases and J by 0 bases, leaving 14 bases between them. The CDR3 has 14 amino acids. These data were also filed under a second study, of yellow fever vaccine responses in identical twins.

The sequence derives from a woman younger than 30 in good health. The material sequenced was CD4+ T cells sorted from blood. This chain connects TRBV19 to TRBJ2-3; perhaps TRBD2 as D (5 bases). The CDR3 nucleotides read TGTGCCATAGGCGGTGGCGGGAGCACAGATACGCAGTATTTT. Encoded protein: CAIGGGGSTDTQYF.